These 20 T cell receptor beta chains originate from one sample sequenced in a study of blood T cell repertoires in COVID-19 (dated by TCRdb to 2020 to 2021). Library preparation employed the immunoSEQ multiplex PCR assay. TCRdb's version of the immuneACCESS table is confined to in-frame rearrangements and falls short of the full clone set. An unresolved V gene accounts for under half of the shortfall where checked; the remainder is of unknown origin. The sample records 8,800 or so clones, about 90% of which are singletons. Around 9% of the sample goes to the ten largest clones. The sample consisted of peripheral blood. These receptors came from a human donor in a cohort sampled during active COVID-19.

V and J are TRBV12-1 and TRBJ2-3; the table's D call of TRBD2 was not tested on the DNA. TRBV12-1 is a pseudogene locus. This CDR3 is 9 amino acids long. The CDR3 DNA follows: TGTGCCAGCATCCTTGGGAGGTATTTT. This gives the protein CASILGRYF.

The chain has TRBV10-3 and TRBJ2-7; 8 nucleotides agree with TRBD1. Germline V gives CDR1 ENHRY, CDR2 SYGVKD. After removal of 4 bases from V and 6 bases from J, the junction contained 11 bases not matched to a gene. The CDR3 sequence is 15 residues long. Here the CDR3 reads CAISANQGAKGEQYF. The DNA for the CDR3 is TGTGCCATCAGTGCCAACCAGGGGGCTAAGGGCGAGCAGTACTTC.

The chain carries TRBV10-3 and TRBJ1-5, with D possibly matching TRBD1 (5 bases). V was pared by 8 bases and J by 2 bases, with 13 bases between. Per germline, CDR1 ENHRY and CDR2 SYGVKD. This CDR3 is 14 amino acids long. This CDR3 reads CAIGAVDGNQPQHF. The CDR3 nucleotides read TGTGCCATCGGGGCAGTAGACGGCAATCAGCCCCAGCATTTT.

This clone has only one observation. The chain carries TRBV6-5 and TRBJ2-5; 10 bases map to TRBD1. CDR1 is MNHEY, CDR2 SVGAGI, per germline. This CDR3 is 14 amino acids long. After removal of 6 bases from V and 4 bases from J, the junction contained 5 bases not matched to a gene. CDR3 loop: CASSPGTGVETQYF. The CDR3, as DNA: TGTGCCAGCAGCCCCGGGACAGGGGTAGAGACCCAGTACTTC.

Sample share makes this clone medium-sized. This chain joins TRBV18 and TRBJ1-1, with 7 bases matching TRBD1. The CDR3 extends over 15 amino acids. Germline lookup yields CDR1 KGHSH and CDR2 LQKENI. The V gene end was trimmed by 3 bases and the J gene end by 2 bases; junction bases not matched to a gene: 6. The CDR3 is CASSPFQGDNTEAFF. The CDR3 region has the DNA TGTGCCAGCTCACCTTTCCAGGGGGATAACACTGAAGCTTTCTTT.

V and J are TRBV14 and TRBJ2-1; tentatively, D is TRBD2 (6 bases). The CDR3 length is 18 residues. V was clipped by 4 bases and J by 0 bases, with 19 bases between them. Germline V gene lookup returns CDR1 SGHDN and CDR2 FVKESK. The chain's CDR3 is CASSPLLGDFSSYNEQFF. Written as DNA, the CDR3 is TGTGCCAGCAGCCCCCTTTTGGGGGACTTTAGCTCCTACAATGAGCAGTTCTTC. The whole variable domain, filled in from reference TRBV14 and TRBJ2-1, reads EAGVTQFPSHSVIEKGQTVTLRCDPISGHDNLYWYRRVMGKEIKFLLHFVKESKQDESGMPNNRFLAERTGGTYSTLKVQPAELEDSGVYFCASSPLLGDFSSYNEQFFGPGTRLTVL.

This chain uses TRBV5-4 with TRBJ2-5, with TRBD2 matching over 12 bases. Germline CDR1 is SGHNT and CDR2 is YYREEE (reference sequence). The ends lost 0 bases at V and 2 bases at J; junction bases unmatched: 2. There are 16 residues in the CDR3. The CDR3 reads CASSLGGTSGQETQYF. In DNA form, the CDR3 reads TGTGCCAGCAGCTTGGGAGGGACTAGCGGGCAAGAGACCCAGTACTTC.

The chain recombines TRBV3-1 (or the pseudogene TRBV3-2) with TRBJ1-4, with unresolved D. CDR3 length: 17 residues. Trimming took 3 bases from V and 4 from J, leaving 18 bases between them. Germline V gene lookup returns CDR1 LGHDT and CDR2 YNNKEL (reference sequence). DNA for the CDR3: TGTGCCAGCAGCCATAGGAGTATAGGTTGGAGTAATGAAAAACTGTTTTTT. Translating it yields CASSHRSIGWSNEKLFF.

The chain links TRBV5-1 to TRBJ2-5; perhaps TRBD1 as D (5 bases). Looked up from germline, CDR1 is SGHRS and CDR2 is YFSETQ. The ends were cut back, 0 bases at V and 1 base at J, with 10 bases in the middle. The CDR3 runs to 15 residues. The CDR3 DNA reads TGCGCCAGCAGCTTGGGGGCCAGGGCCCAAGAGACCCAGTACTTC. It translates to CASSLGARAQETQYF.

The chain is built from TRBV3-1 (or the pseudogene TRBV3-2) and TRBJ1-1, with D tentatively TRBD1 (5 bases). CDR3 length: 13 residues. V dropped 7 bases and J dropped 12 bases, with 21 bases sitting between them. The germline CDR1 and CDR2 sequences are LGHDT and YNNKEL (reference sequence). The DNA of the CDR3 is TGTGCCAGCACCCGGGCGGGGCGGATGACAACTTTCTTT. It is translated as CASTRAGRMTTFF.

As DNA, the CDR3 is TGTGCCAGCAGCCCAGGGGCACAGGGGGGTGAAAAACTGTTTTTT. Translating gives CASSPGAQGGEKLFF. The genes are TRBV7-6 and TRBJ1-4; TRBD1 matches 8 bases. CDR3 length equals 15 residues. Looked up from germline, CDR1 is SGHVS and CDR2 is FNYEAQ. The ends lost 5 bases at V and 7 bases at J; junction bases unmatched: 9. Full variable domain (remainder filled in from reference TRBV7-6 and TRBJ1-4): GAGVSQSPRYKVTKRGQDVALRCDPISGHVSLYWYRQALGQGPEFLTYFNYEAQQDKSGLPNDRFSAERPEGSISTLTIQRTEQRDSAMYRCASSPGAQGGEKLFFGSGTQLSVL.

The rearrangement uses TRBV5-1 and TRBJ2-7, with TRBD1 as a possible D gene (6 bases). Germline V lookup: CDR1 SGHRS, CDR2 YFSETQ. The CDR3 totals 13 residues. Trimming pared 2 bases from V and 3 bases from J, leaving 9 bases between. The CDR3 coding sequence is TGCGCCAGCAGCTTACAGGGATACTACGAGCAGTACTTC. The encoded protein is CASSLQGYYEQYF.

This clone was seen a handful of times. V usage is TRBV9 and J usage is TRBJ2-5; the D gene is possibly TRBD2 (6 bases). This CDR3 is 16 amino acids long. The germline CDR1 and CDR2 sequences are SGDLS and YYNGEE. Trimming removed 2 bases from V and 5 bases from J, with 19 bases in between. CDR3 DNA: TGTGCCAGCAGCGTTAGTGCGGGGAACGGTCAGGAGACCCAGTACTTC. Translated, it gives CASSVSAGNGQETQYF.

The genes are TRBV12-2 and TRBJ1-1; the table names TRBD1, a call not compared with the DNA. TRBV12-2 is marked as a pseudogene. The CDR3 runs 15 residues. The CDR3 nucleotides are TGTGCAAGTCGCCTCGGACAGGAGGGGAACACTGAAGCTTTCTTT. Translating it yields CASRLGQEGNTEAFF.

The chain recombines TRBV4-2 with TRBJ2-2; 7 bases are a match to TRBD2. This CDR3 has 19 residues. Trimming at V came to 0 bases and at J to 3 bases, leaving 13 bases not matched to a gene. Germline lookup yields CDR1 LGHNA and CDR2 YNFKEQ. DNA for the CDR3: TGTGCCAGCAGCCAAGATCCCTCCATTACGGCGGGGGACACCGGGGAGCTGTTTTTT. This sequence encodes CASSQDPSITAGDTGELFF.

This clone was detected only a few times. The V gene is TRBV5-1, the J gene TRBJ2-7; 12 nucleotides agree with TRBD2. The CDR3 is 16 amino acids. The V gene end was trimmed by 1 base and the J gene end by 7 bases; junction bases not matched to a gene: 9. The germline V gene has CDR1 SGHRS and CDR2 YFSETQ. In nucleotides, the CDR3 is TGCGCCAGCAGCTTGTTCCTAGCGGGAGGGGCAGGAGAGCAGTACTTC. It codes for CASSLFLAGGAGEQYF.

Only one count was recorded for this clone. The chain combines TRBV18 with TRBJ2-7, with TRBD2 matching over 8 bases. CDR1 and CDR2 (germline): KGHSH, LQKENI. Trimming took 2 bases from V and 4 from J; bases not matched to a gene: 10. This CDR3 contains 16 residues. The CDR3 region is CASSPGSSGSRYEQYF. The CDR3, as DNA: TGTGCCAGCTCACCAGGATCGAGCGGGAGTAGGTACGAGCAGTACTTC.

V usage is TRBV20-1 and J usage is TRBJ1-2; perhaps TRBD1 as D (5 bases). V was clipped by 6 bases and J by 0 bases, with 5 bases between them. Germline assignment: CDR1 DFQATT and CDR2 SNEGSKA (reference sequence). The CDR3 totals 11 residues. The CDR3, as DNA: TGCAGTGCGACAGCTAACTATGGCTACACCTTC. It codes for CSATANYGYTF.

CDR3 residues: CASSFQAGASYEQYF. The CDR3 coding sequence is TGTGCCAGCAGTTTTCAGGCGGGAGCCTCCTACGAGCAGTACTTC. The chain uses TRBV28 and TRBJ2-7, with 7 bases aligning to TRBD2. The CDR3 totals 15 residues. The J segment lost 0 bases and the V segment lost 3 bases, leaving 5 bases of the junction unmatched. Germline V gene data show CDR1 as MDHEN and CDR2 as SYDVKM.

The chain links TRBV2 to TRBJ2-3, with D tentatively TRBD2 (6 bases). V shed 7 bases and J shed 6 bases, with 14 bases lying between them. In germline, CDR1 is SNHLY, CDR2 FYNNEI. This CDR3 spans 13 amino acids. The CDR3 DNA sequence: TGTGCCAGCACCGGAACGGCGGGGGATACGCAGTATTTT. It specifies CASTGTAGDTQYF.